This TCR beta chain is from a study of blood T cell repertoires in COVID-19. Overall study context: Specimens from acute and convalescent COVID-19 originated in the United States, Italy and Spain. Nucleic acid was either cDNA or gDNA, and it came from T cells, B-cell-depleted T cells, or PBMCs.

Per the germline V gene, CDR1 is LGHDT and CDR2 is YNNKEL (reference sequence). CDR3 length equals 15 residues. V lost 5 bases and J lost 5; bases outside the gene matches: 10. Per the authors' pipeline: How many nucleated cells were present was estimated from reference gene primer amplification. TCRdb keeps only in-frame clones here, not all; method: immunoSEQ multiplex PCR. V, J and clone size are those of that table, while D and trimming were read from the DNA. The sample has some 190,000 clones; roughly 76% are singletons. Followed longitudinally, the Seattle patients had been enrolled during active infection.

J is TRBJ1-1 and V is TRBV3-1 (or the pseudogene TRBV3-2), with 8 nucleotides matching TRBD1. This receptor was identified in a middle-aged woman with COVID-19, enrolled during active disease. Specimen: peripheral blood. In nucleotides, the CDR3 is TGTGCCAGCAGCTTGGCAGGGGGCGGAAAAACTGAAGCTTTCTTT. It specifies CASSLAGGGKTEAFF.